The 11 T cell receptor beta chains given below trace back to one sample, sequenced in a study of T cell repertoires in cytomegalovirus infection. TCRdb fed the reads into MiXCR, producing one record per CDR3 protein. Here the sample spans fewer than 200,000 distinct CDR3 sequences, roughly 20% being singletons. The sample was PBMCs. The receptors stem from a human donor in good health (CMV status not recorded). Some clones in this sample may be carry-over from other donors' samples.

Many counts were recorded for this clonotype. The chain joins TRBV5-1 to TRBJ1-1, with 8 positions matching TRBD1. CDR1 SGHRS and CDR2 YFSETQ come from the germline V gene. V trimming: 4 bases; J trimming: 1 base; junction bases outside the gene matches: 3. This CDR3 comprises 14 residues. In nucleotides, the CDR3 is TGCGCCAGCAGCGCCGGGACAGGGAACACTGAAGCTTTCTTT. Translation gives CASSAGTGNTEAFF.

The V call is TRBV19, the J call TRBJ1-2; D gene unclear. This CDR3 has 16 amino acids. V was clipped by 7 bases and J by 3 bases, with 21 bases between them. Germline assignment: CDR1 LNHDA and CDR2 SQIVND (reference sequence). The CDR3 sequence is CASNGRSRAEYYGYTF. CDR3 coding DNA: TGTGCCAGTAACGGACGATCGCGGGCCGAATACTATGGCTACACCTTC.

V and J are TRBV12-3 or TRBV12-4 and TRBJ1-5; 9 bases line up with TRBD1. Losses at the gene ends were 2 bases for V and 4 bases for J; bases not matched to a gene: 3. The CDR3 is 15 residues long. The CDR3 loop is CASSLSGTGNQPQHF. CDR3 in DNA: TGTGCCAGCAGTTTATCTGGGACAGGGAATCAGCCCCAGCATTTT.

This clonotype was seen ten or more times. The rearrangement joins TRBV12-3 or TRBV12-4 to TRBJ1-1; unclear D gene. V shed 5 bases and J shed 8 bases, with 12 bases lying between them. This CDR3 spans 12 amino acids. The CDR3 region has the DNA TGTGCCAGCAGTCCAGGTTCGGGGGAAGCTTTCTTT. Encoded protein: CASSPGSGEAFF.

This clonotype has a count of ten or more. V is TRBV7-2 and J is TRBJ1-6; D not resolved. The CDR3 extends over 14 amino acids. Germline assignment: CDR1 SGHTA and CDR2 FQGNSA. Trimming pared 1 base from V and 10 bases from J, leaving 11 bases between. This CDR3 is CASSLGRSRSPLHF. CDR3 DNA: TGTGCCAGCAGCTTAGGAAGAAGTCGGTCACCCCTCCACTTT.

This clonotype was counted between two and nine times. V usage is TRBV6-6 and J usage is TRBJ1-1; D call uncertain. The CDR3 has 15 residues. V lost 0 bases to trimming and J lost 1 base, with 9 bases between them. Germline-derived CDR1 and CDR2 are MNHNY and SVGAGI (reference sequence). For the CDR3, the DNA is TGTGCCAGCAGTTACTCCGTACTGCAGAACACTGAAGCTTTCTTT. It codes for CASSYSVLQNTEAFF.

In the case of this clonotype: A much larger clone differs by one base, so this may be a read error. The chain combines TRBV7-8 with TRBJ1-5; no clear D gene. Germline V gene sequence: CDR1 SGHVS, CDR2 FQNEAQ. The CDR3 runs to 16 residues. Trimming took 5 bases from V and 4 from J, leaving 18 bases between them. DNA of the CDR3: TGTGCCAGCAGCCCCAAGAGGGAGGTCGGGAATCAGCCCCAGCATTTT. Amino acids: CASSPKREVGNQPQHF.

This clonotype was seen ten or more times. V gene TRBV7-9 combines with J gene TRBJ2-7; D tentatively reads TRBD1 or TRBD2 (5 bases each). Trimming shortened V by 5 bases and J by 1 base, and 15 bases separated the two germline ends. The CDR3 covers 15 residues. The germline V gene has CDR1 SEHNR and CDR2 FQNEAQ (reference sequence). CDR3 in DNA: TGTGCCAGCAGCCAGGGACCGGGTAGGTCCTACGAGCAGTACTTC. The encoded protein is CASSQGPGRSYEQYF.

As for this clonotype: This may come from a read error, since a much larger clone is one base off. CDR3 in amino acids: CATTVWGDGELFF. CDR3 DNA: TGCGCCACCACTGTATGGGGGGACGGGGAGCTGTTTTTT. This chain connects TRBV4-1 to TRBJ2-2; tentatively, D is TRBD2 (6 bases). This CDR3 spans 13 amino acids. CDR1 is MGHRA, CDR2 YSYEKL, per germline. With 10 bases removed from V and 7 bases from J, the gap between germline ends came to 16 bases.

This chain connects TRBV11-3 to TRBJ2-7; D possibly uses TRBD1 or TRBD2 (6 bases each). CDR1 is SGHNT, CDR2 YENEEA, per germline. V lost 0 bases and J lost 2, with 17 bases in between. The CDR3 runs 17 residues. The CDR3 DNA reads TGTGCCAGCAGCTTAGATATGAGTCGGGGGCTCCCCTACGAGCAGTACTTC. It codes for CASSLDMSRGLPYEQYF.

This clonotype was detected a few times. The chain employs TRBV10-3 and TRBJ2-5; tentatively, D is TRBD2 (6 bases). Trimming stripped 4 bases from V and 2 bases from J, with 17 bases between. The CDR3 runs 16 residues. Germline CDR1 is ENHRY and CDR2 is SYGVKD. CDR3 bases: TGTGCCATCAGTGCGGTCCTTTCCGGGGGACAAGAGACCCAGTACTTC. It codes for CAISAVLSGGQETQYF.